The next 25 T cell receptor beta chains were all read from a single sample in a study of blood T cell repertoires in COVID-19. Data came from immunoSEQ multiplex PCR; TCRdb stores just in-frame clones and leaves some out. In the table there are around 39,000 clones, 80% to 90% of which are singletons. Sequenced: peripheral blood. The receptors derive from a human donor in a cohort sampled during active COVID-19.

The chain has TRBV19 and TRBJ2-2, with TRBD2 matching over 10 bases. Germline V gives CDR1 LNHDA, CDR2 SQIVND (reference sequence). The CDR3 is made up of 17 amino acids. V gave up 4 bases and J gave up 2 bases; unmatched junction bases: 7. The CDR3 here is CASSTGLAKPNTGELFF. For the CDR3, the DNA is TGTGCCAGTAGTACGGGACTAGCGAAACCTAACACCGGGGAGCTGTTTTTT.

The chain is built from TRBV9 and TRBJ1-2; 12 bases are a match to TRBD1. The J segment lost 2 bases and the V segment lost 5 bases, leaving 10 bases of the junction unmatched. This CDR3 is 17 amino acids long. Per germline, CDR1 SGDLS and CDR2 YYNGEE. CDR3 in DNA: TGTGCCAGCAGAGGCTACGGGACAGGGGGCCCCAACTATGGCTACACCTTC. It encodes CASRGYGTGGPNYGYTF.

The CDR3 bases are TGTGCCAGCCACGTAGGACAGGGGAGCACAGATACGCAGTATTTT. Its protein is CASHVGQGSTDTQYF. The chain has TRBV4-2 and TRBJ2-3; TRBD1 aligns across 9 bases. V was clipped by 8 bases and J by 0 bases; unmatched bases: 6. The CDR3 is 15 amino acids. CDR1 is LGHNA and CDR2 is YNFKEQ in the germline V gene.

The gene calls are TRBV6-5 and TRBJ1-2, with D hard to call. The germline V gene encodes CDR1 MNHEY and CDR2 SVGAGI. V lost 0 bases, J lost 6 bases, and 14 bases lay in between. This CDR3 is 15 amino acids long. CDR3 bases: TGTGCCAGCAGTTACTCTTTCGGGTTTCGGAATGGCTACACCTTC. It translates to CASSYSFGFRNGYTF.

The chain combines TRBV5-1 with TRBJ1-4, with a possible D match to TRBD1 (6 bases). The germline V gene has CDR1 SGHRS and CDR2 YFSETQ. The CDR3 loop spans 14 amino acids. Deletions cut 0 bases from V and 3 bases from J, with 6 bases between. The CDR3 sequence: CASSLGTANEKLFF. The DNA for the CDR3 is TGCGCCAGCAGCTTGGGGACAGCTAATGAAAAACTGTTTTTT.

The chain joins TRBV7-9 to TRBJ2-1; 9 nucleotides agree with TRBD2. The germline CDR1 and CDR2 sequences are SEHNR and FQNEAQ (reference sequence). The CDR3 is made up of 15 amino acids. Trimming took 6 bases from V and 5 from J; bases not matched to a gene: 8. CDR3: CASSRLAGGDNEQFF. DNA of the CDR3: TGTGCCAGCAGTCGTCTGGCGGGAGGGGACAATGAGCAGTTCTTC. The whole variable domain, remainder taken from reference TRBV7-9 and TRBJ2-1, is DTGVSQNPRHKITKRGQNVTFRCDPISEHNRLYWYRQTLGQGPEFLTYFQNEAQLEKSRLLSDRFSAERPKGSFSTLEIQRTEQGDSAMYLCASSRLAGGDNEQFFGPGTRLTVL.

This chain uses TRBV9 with TRBJ2-1, with TRBD2 matching over 9 bases. The CDR3 length is 14 residues. The germline CDR1 and CDR2 sequences are SGDLS and YYNGEE. With 4 bases clipped from V and 7 bases from J, the junction kept 6 bases outside the gene matches. CDR3 region: CASSPSGTRNEQFF. The DNA of the CDR3 is TGTGCCAGCAGCCCTAGCGGGACTAGAAATGAGCAGTTCTTC. The variable domain in full, completed from reference TRBV9 and TRBJ2-1, reads DSGVTQTPKHLITATGQRVTLRCSPRSGDLSVYWYQQSLDQGLQFLIQYYNGEERAKGNILERFSAQQFPDLHSELNLSSLELGDSALYFCASSPSGTRNEQFFGPGTRLTVL.

The chain employs TRBV6-6 and TRBJ2-5; the D gene is possibly TRBD2 (6 bases). The CDR3 length is 13 residues. Germline V gene sequence: CDR1 MNHNY, CDR2 SVGAGI (reference sequence). V was shortened by 5 bases and J by 7 bases, with 14 bases between the two germline ends. The CDR3 bases are TGTGCCAGCAGTCCCGGAGGGCGTGGGACCCAGTACTTC. Translating it yields CASSPGGRGTQYF.

J is TRBJ2-7 and V is TRBV19, with 10 bases matching TRBD1. Germline loops: CDR1 LNHDA, CDR2 SQIVND (reference sequence). The CDR3 sequence is 17 residues long. Unmatched junction bases numbered 10, after V lost 0 bases and J lost 5 bases. The CDR3 is CASSIDKCPGTGDEQYF. In DNA, the CDR3 is TGTGCCAGTAGTATAGATAAATGTCCCGGGACAGGGGACGAGCAGTACTTC. The whole variable domain, remainder taken from reference TRBV19 and TRBJ2-7, is DGGITQSPKYLFRKEGQNVTLSCEQNLNHDAMYWYRQDPGQGLRLIYYSQIVNDFQKGDIAEGYSVSREKKESFPLTVTSAQKNPTAFYLCASSIDKCPGTGDEQYFGPGTRLTVT.

This CDR3 is CAKSPGSGGGYTF. The CDR3 DNA is TGTGCGAAATCACCGGGGTCGGGAGGTGGCTACACCTTC. This chain connects TRBV10-3 to TRBJ1-2; D not certain. The CDR3 sequence is 13 residues long. The germline gives CDR1 ENHRY, CDR2 SYGVKD.

The J gene is TRBJ1-5, the V gene TRBV3-1 (or the pseudogene TRBV3-2); 8 bases agree with TRBD1. Germline-derived CDR1 and CDR2 are LGHDT and YNNKEL (reference sequence). The CDR3 is 17 amino acids. J gave up 3 bases and V 3 bases, and 10 bases lay outside the gene matches. The CDR3 reads CASSHSRQGRTNQPQHF. The DNA for the CDR3 is TGTGCCAGCAGCCATTCACGACAGGGGCGAACCAATCAGCCCCAGCATTTT.

This clone was detected once. V and J are TRBV15 and TRBJ1-4, with 10 bases that match TRBD1. This CDR3 comprises 19 residues. Germline assignment: CDR1 LNHNV and CDR2 YYDKDF (reference sequence). V dropped 1 base and J dropped 3; count of bases not matched to a gene: 11. CDR3 residues: CATSRGQGARVLANEKLFF. In nucleotides, the CDR3 is TGTGCCACCAGCAGAGGACAGGGGGCACGGGTGCTGGCTAATGAAAAACTGTTTTTT.

The chain employs TRBV7-6 and TRBJ1-6; TRBD1 matches at 8 bases. V trimming: 5 bases; J trimming: 3 bases; junction bases outside the gene matches: 6. The CDR3 totals 16 residues. Germline CDR1 and CDR2: SGHVS and FNYEAQ. The CDR3 sequence is CASSAQGAGYNSPLHF. As DNA, the CDR3 is TGTGCCAGCAGCGCGCAGGGGGCAGGCTATAATTCACCCCTCCACTTT.

The rearrangement joins TRBV5-5 to TRBJ1-2, with TRBD1 identical over 9 bases. The junction had 2 bases not matched to a gene; V was cut back by 2 bases and J by 0 bases. The CDR3 runs to 15 residues. Germline V gene data show CDR1 as SGHKS and CDR2 as YYEKEE (reference sequence). DNA for the CDR3: TGTGCCAGCAGCTTACAGGGGGCGACTAACTATGGCTACACCTTC. Translating gives CASSLQGATNYGYTF.

The rearrangement links TRBV5-6 to TRBJ1-2, with TRBD1 identical over 7 bases. Germline assignment: CDR1 SGHDT and CDR2 YYEEEE. The J segment lost 3 bases and the V segment lost 7 bases, leaving 9 bases of the junction unmatched. This CDR3 has 14 residues. CDR3 sequence reads: CASSARTGYYGYTF. CDR3 nucleotide sequence: TGTGCCAGCTCCGCCCGGACAGGTTACTATGGCTACACCTTC.

The chain links TRBV5-4 to TRBJ1-2, with D possibly being TRBD1 (6 bases). Germline loops: CDR1 SGHNT, CDR2 YYREEE (reference sequence). CDR3 length equals 13 residues. V was cut by 9 bases and J by 5 bases, with 17 bases left in between. CDR3 sequence: CATQTGGSYGYTF. The CDR3 coding sequence is TGTGCCACCCAGACGGGGGGCTCGTATGGCTACACCTTC.

The V call is TRBV5-1, the J call TRBJ2-1; D is uncertain. V shed 0 bases and J shed 6 bases, with 10 bases lying between them. CDR1 SGHRS and CDR2 YFSETQ come from the germline V gene. The CDR3 has 14 residues. The CDR3 reads CASSLAPPGNEQFF. The CDR3 coding sequence is TGCGCCAGCAGCTTGGCACCCCCAGGCAATGAGCAGTTCTTC.

V gene TRBV11-2 combines with J gene TRBJ2-7, with TRBD2 matching 14 bases. This CDR3 has 19 amino acids. With 5 bases clipped from V and 3 bases from J, the junction kept 15 bases outside the gene matches. The germline CDR1 and CDR2 sequences are SGHAT and FQNNGV. CDR3 sequence (DNA): TGTGCCAGCAGCCGAAGACTAGCGGGAGGGTCCTCGAACTACTACGAGCAGTACTTC. It specifies CASSRRLAGGSSNYYEQYF.

The genes are TRBV2 and TRBJ2-3; 7 bases fit TRBD2. CDR1 is SNHLY and CDR2 is FYNNEI in the germline V gene. With 7 bases clipped from V and 6 bases from J, the junction kept 7 bases outside the gene matches. The CDR3 has 13 amino acids. CDR3 amino acids: CASNGGRQDTQYF. DNA of the CDR3: TGTGCCAGCAACGGGGGGAGGCAGGATACGCAGTATTTT.

This chain connects TRBV19 to TRBJ2-1, with D perhaps TRBD1 (6 bases). Germline V gene lookup returns CDR1 LNHDA and CDR2 SQIVND (reference sequence). The CDR3 length is 13 residues. Deletions cut 6 bases from V and 10 bases from J, with 16 bases between. The CDR3 reads CASSIGTPTEQFF. The CDR3 bases are TGTGCCAGTAGCATCGGGACACCCACGGAGCAGTTCTTC.

This chain's CDR3 is CAGRTSGEETQYF. In DNA, the CDR3 is TGTGCCGGAAGGACTAGCGGGGAAGAGACCCAGTACTTC. The rearrangement links TRBV6-6 to TRBJ2-5; 12 nucleotides match TRBD2. CDR1 is MNHNY and CDR2 is SVGAGI in the germline V gene (reference sequence). Trimming took 11 bases from V and 3 from J; bases not matched to a gene: 4. The CDR3 spans 13 residues.

The chain couples TRBV6-1 to TRBJ1-1; 11 bases map to TRBD1. The ends lost 4 bases at V and 6 bases at J; junction bases unmatched: 13. CDR1 is MNHNS, CDR2 SASEGT, per germline. The CDR3 has 17 residues. This CDR3 reads CASSAGTGGFNIAEAFF. The CDR3 region has the DNA TGTGCCAGCAGTGCCGGGACAGGGGGTTTTAATATAGCTGAAGCTTTCTTT.

V gene TRBV11-2 combines with J gene TRBJ1-2; perhaps TRBD1 as D (5 bases). V was clipped by 7 bases and J by 6 bases, with 12 bases between them. This CDR3 is 12 amino acids long. Germline CDR1 SGHAT, CDR2 FQNNGV. The CDR3 DNA reads TGTGCCAGCATCGGGGGGGGAGATGGCTACACCTTC. Protein product: CASIGGGDGYTF.

This chain links TRBV19 with TRBJ2-3, with D perhaps TRBD2 (6 bases). CDR3 length equals 17 residues. Germline CDR1 and CDR2: LNHDA and SQIVND (reference sequence). V was pared by 5 bases and J by 0 bases, with 18 bases between. The CDR3 DNA is TGTGCCAGTAGTCCGTCGGGGAATAGCGGTAGCACAGATACGCAGTATTTT. This sequence encodes CASSPSGNSGSTDTQYF.

V and J are TRBV6-5 and TRBJ2-7; 7 nucleotides agree with TRBD1. Germline V CDR1 and CDR2: MNHEY, SVGAGI. The CDR3 spans 15 residues. Trimming took 2 bases from V and 3 from J; bases not matched to a gene: 7. CDR3 region: CASSYTTGPYYEQYF. The CDR3 bases are TGTGCCAGCAGTTACACGACAGGGCCTTACTACGAGCAGTACTTC.